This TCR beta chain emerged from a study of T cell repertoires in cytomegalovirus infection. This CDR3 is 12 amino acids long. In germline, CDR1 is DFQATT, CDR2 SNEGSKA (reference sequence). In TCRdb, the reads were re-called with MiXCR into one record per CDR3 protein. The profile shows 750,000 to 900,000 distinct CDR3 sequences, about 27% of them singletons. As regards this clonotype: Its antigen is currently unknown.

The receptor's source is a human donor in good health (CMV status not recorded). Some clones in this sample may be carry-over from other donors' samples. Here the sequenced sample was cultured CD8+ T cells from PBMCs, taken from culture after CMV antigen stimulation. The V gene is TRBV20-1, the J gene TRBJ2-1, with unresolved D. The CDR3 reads CSVRRPRNEQFF. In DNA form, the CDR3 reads TGCAGCGTTCGACGGCCCCGCAATGAGCAGTTCTTC.